This TCR beta chain was captured by sequencing in a study of CD8+ T cells in alopecia areata. The authors extracted RNA and reverse transcribed it into cDNA as the sequencing template. Sequencing was performed with immunoSEQ multiplex PCR; in TCRdb, only in-frame clones are kept and a portion is missing. The sample lists approximately 98,000 clones, under 60% occurring once. This CDR3 region has 13 residues. Germline V CDR1 and CDR2: MNHEY, SMNVEV (reference sequence). V gave up 3 bases and J gave up 9 bases; unmatched junction bases: 5. The sample consisted of NKG2D-low CD8+ T cells sorted from blood. This chain uses TRBV27 with TRBJ2-1, with 7 bases identical to TRBD2. The TCR was taken from a human donor with alopecia areata. The CDR3 here is CASSFSSSGEQFF. The CDR3 bases are TGTGCCAGCAGTTTTTCCTCTAGCGGTGAGCAGTTCTTC.